Each of the 27 T cell receptor beta chains below was sequenced from the same sample in a study of radiotherapy plus CTLA-4 blockade in lung cancer (dated by TCRdb to the late 2010s). The library was made by the immunoSEQ multiplex PCR assay. In TCRdb, the immuneACCESS table is reduced to in-frame sequences with V and J assigned. These tables do not hold every clone; where another copy was compared, an unresolved V gene accounts for under half, and the others remain unexplained. The sample includes about 49,000 clones, with around 83% observed a single time. About a quarter of the sample rests with the top ten. The specimen was peripheral blood, collected from a patient treated with radiotherapy plus ipilimumab. The origin of the receptors is a human donor with non-small cell lung cancer whose response to radiotherapy plus ipilimumab could not be evaluated.

This chain links TRBV11-2 with TRBJ2-3; 8 positions match TRBD1. The CDR3 runs to 14 residues. The V and J ends lost 4 bases and 6 bases, in that order; junction bases with no gene match: 6. Germline loops: CDR1 SGHAT, CDR2 FQNNGV. The CDR3 coding sequence is TGTGCCAGCAGCTCGATCCGACAGGGGGATACGCAGTATTTT. Residues: CASSSIRQGDTQYF.

This clone was recorded a few times. V and J are TRBV4-3 and TRBJ2-1, with a tentative D call TRBD2 (5 bases). Germline V gene sequence: CDR1 LGHNA, CDR2 YSLEER. The CDR3 loop spans 15 amino acids. V was clipped by 1 base and J by 0 bases, with 7 bases between them. The DNA for the CDR3 is TGCGCCAGCAGCCAAGGAGGGAGCTCCTACAATGAGCAGTTCTTC. Residues: CASSQGGSSYNEQFF.

A note on this clone: The junction and the germline gene differ at one end; a read error may be behind it. The V and J genes are TRBV7-7 and TRBJ2-2; D gene unclear. The CDR3 runs 13 residues. In germline, CDR1 is SSHAT, CDR2 FNYEAQ (reference sequence). Written as DNA, the CDR3 is TGTGCTAGCAGTCAGTTGAACACCGGGGAGCTGTTTTTT. The encoded protein is CASSQLNTGELFF.

Concerning this clone: At one end, the junction sequence differs from germline, possibly due to a read error. This chain links TRBV7-7 with TRBJ1-5; no reliable D call. The CDR3 is 13 amino acids. Per germline, CDR1 SSHAT and CDR2 FNYEAQ (reference sequence). CDR3 region: CASSLGLDQPQHF. Written as DNA, the CDR3 is TGTGCTAGCAGCTTAGGACTAGATCAGCCCCAGCATTTT.

The CDR3 here is CASRSVPGPLYEQYF. The CDR3 bases are TGTGCCAGTAGATCCGTCCCGGGTCCCCTTTACGAGCAGTACTTC. V and J are TRBV19 and TRBJ2-7; D gene unclear. The CDR3 loop spans 15 amino acids. The V end lost 6 bases, the J end lost 4 bases, and 19 bases lay between the germline ends. Germline values: CDR1 LNHDA, CDR2 SQIVND (reference sequence).

The chain is built from TRBV5-6 and TRBJ2-1; D is undetermined. Germline values: CDR1 SGHDT, CDR2 YYEEEE. This CDR3 is 14 amino acids long. The ends were cut back, 2 bases at V and 6 bases at J, with 12 bases in the middle. CDR3 DNA sequence: TGTGCCAGCAGCTTACATCCATCGGGCAATGAGCAGTTCTTC. Translation gives CASSLHPSGNEQFF. The full variable domain, its missing parts supplied by reference TRBV5-6 and TRBJ2-1, is DAGVTQSPTHLIKTRGQQVTLRCSPKSGHDTVSWYQQALGQGPQFIFQYYEEEERQRGNFPDRFSGHQFPNYSSELNVNALLLGDSALYLCASSLHPSGNEQFFGPGTRLTVL.

This clone has a single count. The chain joins TRBV11-2 to TRBJ1-2; D not certain. Germline V gene lookup returns CDR1 SGHAT and CDR2 FQNNGV. This CDR3 spans 12 amino acids. Trimming stripped 5 bases from V and 5 bases from J, with 9 bases between. In DNA, the CDR3 is TGTGCCAGCAGCCCCGGACTGTATGGCTACACCTTC. This translates into CASSPGLYGYTF.

The gene calls are TRBV2 and TRBJ2-2, with TRBD1 matching 8 bases. The CDR3 has 17 residues. Germline V gives CDR1 SNHLY, CDR2 FYNNEI. The junction had 10 bases not matched to a gene; V was cut back by 5 bases and J by 2 bases. In nucleotides, the CDR3 is TGTGCCAGCAGTACCGGGACAGGTGATTTAAACACCGGGGAGCTGTTTTTT. Its protein product is CASSTGTGDLNTGELFF.

The chain recombines TRBV12-5 with TRBJ1-1; D is ambiguous. The CDR3 length is 13 residues. Germline-derived CDR1 and CDR2 are LGHNT and FRNRAP. V was clipped by 4 bases and J by 0 bases, with 6 bases between them. The DNA for the CDR3 is TGTGCTAGTGGTTACAGCATGAACACTGAAGCTTTCTTT. Protein sequence: CASGYSMNTEAFF.

The chain couples TRBV7-3 to TRBJ2-5; 7 positions match TRBD1. Germline CDR1 SGHTA, CDR2 FQGTGA. Germline trimming cut 5 bases from V and 11 bases from J; bases unmatched to any gene: 17. The CDR3 is 15 residues long. CDR3: CASSLSGRGGEEQYF. CDR3 coding DNA: TGTGCCAGCAGCCTCTCCGGAAGAGGGGGCGAGGAGCAGTACTTC.

This sequence joins TRBV5-6 and TRBJ2-5, with TRBD2 identical over 7 bases. The CDR3 is 12 residues long. J gave up 6 bases and V 6 bases, and 5 bases lay outside the gene matches. Germline assignment: CDR1 SGHDT and CDR2 YYEEEE. CDR3 protein: CASTSGGKTQYF. CDR3 nucleotide sequence: TGTGCCAGCACCTCGGGGGGAAAGACCCAGTACTTC.

The chain employs TRBV4-1 and TRBJ2-1, with 7 bases lining up with TRBD2. After removal of 4 bases from V and 8 bases from J, the junction contained 14 bases not matched to a gene. This CDR3 comprises 16 residues. Looked up from germline, CDR1 is MGHRA and CDR2 is YSYEKL. The CDR3 is CASSPPLGGSFYEQFF. CDR3 sequence (DNA): TGCGCCAGCAGCCCACCTCTTGGCGGGAGTTTCTATGAGCAGTTCTTC.

The V gene is TRBV5-1, the J gene TRBJ2-7; D call uncertain. V shed 4 bases and J shed 4 bases, with 18 bases lying between them. Germline V gene lookup returns CDR1 SGHRS and CDR2 YFSETQ. This CDR3 has 15 residues. CDR3 bases: TGCGCCAGCAGCCTGGTCCCGGGTTCGACGTACGAGCAGTACTTC. This encodes CASSLVPGSTYEQYF.

The V call is TRBV2, the J call TRBJ1-5; 8 nucleotides agree with TRBD1. The CDR3 is 17 amino acids. Germline V gives CDR1 SNHLY, CDR2 FYNNEI. The V and J ends lost 5 bases and 5 bases, in that order; junction bases with no gene match: 14. This CDR3 is CASSHSTDDRGHQPQHF. DNA of the CDR3: TGTGCCAGCAGTCACTCCACCGATGACAGGGGCCATCAGCCCCAGCATTTT.

This sequence joins TRBV5-5 and TRBJ1-1, with 9 bases identical to TRBD1. The CDR3 sequence is 14 residues long. Germline CDR1 SGHKS, CDR2 YYEKEE (reference sequence). J lost 5 bases, V lost 4 bases, and 6 bases had no gene match. The CDR3 loop is CASSEQGARTEAFF. CDR3 coding DNA: TGTGCCAGCAGCGAACAGGGGGCGCGGACTGAAGCTTTCTTT.

The chain uses TRBV6-5 and TRBJ1-5; D is possibly TRBD1 (5 bases). V lost 6 bases and J 7 bases, leaving 13 bases between the germline ends. The CDR3 is made up of 13 amino acids. The germline V gene has CDR1 MNHEY and CDR2 SVGAGI. The CDR3 here is CASREQGGQPQHF. The CDR3 nucleotides are TGTGCCAGCAGGGAGCAGGGAGGCCAGCCCCAGCATTTT.

This clone was counted once. The rearrangement uses TRBV2 and TRBJ1-2; the D is unclear. This CDR3 spans 13 amino acids. Germline V gene data show CDR1 as SNHLY and CDR2 as FYNNEI. V shed 7 bases and J shed 0 bases, with 9 bases lying between them. The CDR3 bases are TGTGCCAGCACGAACAGCCCTAACTATGGCTACACCTTC. As protein: CASTNSPNYGYTF.

This chain links TRBV10-3 with TRBJ2-4, with 9 positions matching TRBD1. This CDR3 contains 14 residues. The V segment lost 4 bases and the J segment 8 bases; nucleotides outside the gene matches: 6. Per the germline V gene, CDR1 is ENHRY and CDR2 is SYGVKD. The chain's CDR3 is CAISAPGTGYIQYF. The CDR3 DNA sequence: TGTGCCATCAGTGCTCCCGGGACAGGGTACATTCAGTACTTC.

The chain combines TRBV6-5 with TRBJ1-2, with a possible D match to TRBD1 (5 bases). This CDR3 is 15 amino acids long. V shed 0 bases and J shed 4 bases, with 12 bases lying between them. Germline V gene sequence: CDR1 MNHEY, CDR2 SVGAGI. The CDR3 bases are TGTGCCAGCAGTTACTCCTCAGGGAACGCCTATGGCTACACCTTC. Translation: CASSYSSGNAYGYTF.

The gene calls are TRBV29-1 and TRBJ2-3; D is possibly TRBD1 (6 bases). CDR3 size: 12 residues. The V gene lost 6 bases and the J gene lost 2 bases, with 9 bases spanning the gap. Germline V gives CDR1 SQVTM, CDR2 ANQGSEA. The CDR3 bases are TGCAGCGTCGGACAGTTCACAGATACGCAGTATTTT. Residues: CSVGQFTDTQYF.

This clone has just a few counts. J is TRBJ2-1 and V is TRBV11-2; D is perhaps TRBD1 (5 bases). Germline CDR1 reads SGHAT; CDR2 reads FQNNGV. Deletions cut 0 bases from V and 0 bases from J, with 9 bases between. There are 16 residues in the CDR3. This chain's CDR3 is CASSLDQGSSYNEQFF. In nucleotides, the CDR3 is TGTGCCAGCAGCTTAGACCAGGGCAGCTCCTACAATGAGCAGTTCTTC.

This chain links TRBV7-2 with TRBJ1-2; the match to TRBD1 covers 7 bases. From germline, CDR1 is SGHTA and CDR2 FQGNSA. Germline trimming cut 4 bases from V and 1 base from J; bases unmatched to any gene: 9. The CDR3 consists of 16 residues. CDR3 region: CASSYGGTAVNYGYTF. The CDR3 nucleotides are TGTGCCAGCAGCTATGGTGGGACAGCAGTTAACTATGGCTACACCTTC.

The CDR3 loop reads CASSLGFVIQEQETQYF. CDR3 nucleotide sequence: TGTGCCAGCAGCTTAGGGTTTGTTATACAGGAACAAGAGACCCAGTACTTC. The chain employs TRBV7-9 and TRBJ2-5; D is perhaps TRBD1 (5 bases). This CDR3 is 17 amino acids long. Germline-derived CDR1 and CDR2 are SEHNR and FQNEAQ (reference sequence). Trimming left V 1 base short and J 2 bases short, with 17 bases between.

This clone was seen only once. The V and J genes are TRBV29-1 and TRBJ2-3; D gene unclear. V shed 5 bases and J shed 0 bases, with 12 bases lying between them. In germline, CDR1 is SQVTM, CDR2 ANQGSEA. This CDR3 region has 14 residues. The CDR3 DNA reads as TGCAGCGTTTTGTCCTCTACTAGCACAGATACGCAGTATTTT. It specifies CSVLSSTSTDTQYF.

This chain uses TRBV5-3 with TRBJ2-2; perhaps TRBD2 as D (6 bases). TRBV5-3 is flagged as an ORF with uncertain function. Trimming removed 0 bases at V and 4 bases at J, with 10 bases between. The CDR3 loop spans 15 amino acids. The chain's CDR3 is CARSLDRGLTGELFF. CDR3 coding DNA: TGTGCCAGAAGCTTGGACCGGGGACTCACCGGGGAGCTGTTTTTT.

The CDR3 nucleotides read TGTGCCAGCAGCCTCGACAGGGGCAACACCATATATTTT. It specifies CASSLDRGNTIYF. The gene calls are TRBV4-2 and TRBJ1-3; 8 bases agree with TRBD1. The CDR3 runs to 13 residues. The J segment lost 7 bases and the V segment lost 4 bases, leaving 3 bases of the junction unmatched. Germline CDR1 reads LGHNA; CDR2 reads YNFKEQ.

A few counts support this clone. CDR3 nucleotide sequence: TGTGCCAGCAGGGAGTTTGGAGAGACCCAGTACTTC. As protein: CASREFGETQYF. This chain links TRBV28 with TRBJ2-5; no clear D gene. V lost 6 bases and J 4 bases, leaving 9 bases between the germline ends. Germline V gene data show CDR1 as MDHEN and CDR2 as SYDVKM. This CDR3 spans 12 amino acids. Full variable domain (remainder filled in from reference TRBV28 and TRBJ2-5): DVKVTQSSRYLVKRTGEKVFLECVQDMDHENMFWYRQDPGLGLRLIYFSYDVKMKEKGDIPEGYSVSREKKERFSLILESASTNQTSMYLCASREFGETQYFGPGTRLLVL.